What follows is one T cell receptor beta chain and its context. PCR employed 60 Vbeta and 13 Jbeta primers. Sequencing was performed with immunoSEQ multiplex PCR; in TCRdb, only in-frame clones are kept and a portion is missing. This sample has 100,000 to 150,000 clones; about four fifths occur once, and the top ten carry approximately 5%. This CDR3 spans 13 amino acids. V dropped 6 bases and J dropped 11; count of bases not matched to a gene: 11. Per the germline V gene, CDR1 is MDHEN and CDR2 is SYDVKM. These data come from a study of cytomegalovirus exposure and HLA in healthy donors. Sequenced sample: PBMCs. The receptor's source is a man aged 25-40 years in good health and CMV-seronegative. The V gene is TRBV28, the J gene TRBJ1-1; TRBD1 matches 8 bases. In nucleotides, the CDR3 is TGTGCCAGCAGCAGGGACAGGTTCGACTACGCTTTCTTT. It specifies CASSRDRFDYAFF.